A single sample is the source of the 16 T cell receptor beta chains below, sequenced in a study of T cell responses to AZD1222 COVID-19 vaccine. The method was immunoSEQ multiplex PCR; TCRdb's version includes in-frame clones alone and lacks a portion of them. The sample lists 250,000 to 300,000 clones, approximately 94% seen once, with around 0.6% in the top ten. The specimen was peripheral blood, collected 28 days after the second AZD1222 dose. These receptor sequences come from an adult who received the AZD1222 COVID-19 vaccine.

This CDR3 reads CASSLGGGSYEQYF. Here the CDR3 DNA reads TGTGCCAGCAGCCTAGGTGGGGGGAGCTACGAGCAGTACTTC. This chain uses TRBV11-3 with TRBJ2-7, with a tentative D call TRBD2 (6 bases). Between the trimmed V and J ends, which lost 5 bases and 3 bases, there was a span of 14 bases. Per germline, CDR1 SGHNT and CDR2 YENEEA. This CDR3 has 14 amino acids.

The V and J genes are TRBV18 and TRBJ2-1; TRBD1 or TRBD2 may be the D gene (5 bases each). Germline V gene data show CDR1 as KGHSH and CDR2 as LQKENI. This CDR3 spans 14 amino acids. Trimming stripped 3 bases from V and 4 bases from J, with 10 bases between. CDR3 coding DNA: TGTGCCAGCTCACCGGGGGAACTGTACAATGAGCAGTTCTTC. Translated: CASSPGELYNEQFF.

This rearrangement joins TRBV4-3 to TRBJ2-6; D may be TRBD1 (6 bases). CDR1 and CDR2 (germline): LGHNA, YSLEER. The CDR3 length is 16 residues. Trimming took off 2 bases at V and 3 bases at J, with 11 bases between the two ends. The CDR3 bases are TGCGCCAGCAGCCAAACCCCAGGGGATGGGGCCAACGTCCTGACTTTC. Translating it yields CASSQTPGDGANVLTF.

The chain uses TRBV18 and TRBJ1-2; 10 bases line up with TRBD1. CDR1 is KGHSH, CDR2 LQKENI, per germline. J was trimmed by 4 bases and V by 3 bases; bases with no gene match: 5. This CDR3 contains 15 residues. CDR3 sequence: CASSPPDRGFYGYTF. In DNA, the CDR3 is TGTGCCAGCTCACCTCCGGACAGGGGGTTCTATGGCTACACCTTC.

CDR3 amino acids: CASSLAQGRGLSFF. For the CDR3, the DNA is TGTGCCAGCAGCTTAGCGCAGGGAAGGGGGTTATCTTTCTTT. The V gene is TRBV7-2, the J gene TRBJ1-1, with D perhaps matching TRBD1 (6 bases). The CDR3 is 14 residues long. Trimming cost V 0 bases and J 12 bases, with 17 bases left between them. The V gene's germline CDR1 is SGHTA and CDR2 FQGNSA.

J is TRBJ2-1 and V is TRBV7-8; possible D gene TRBD2, 6 bases. Germline V gene lookup returns CDR1 SGHVS and CDR2 FQNEAQ. The CDR3 spans 15 residues. Trimming stripped 5 bases from V and 7 bases from J, with 18 bases between. As DNA, the CDR3 is TGTGCCAGCAGCCCCAGGAGGGGCCGAGGGAATGAGCAGTTCTTC. Its protein product is CASSPRRGRGNEQFF.

V is TRBV3-1 (or the pseudogene TRBV3-2) and J is TRBJ2-3; possibly TRBD2 for D (6 bases). Germline CDR1 and CDR2: LGHDT and YNNKEL (reference sequence). The CDR3 contains 14 residues. Deletions cut 4 bases from V and 2 bases from J, with 10 bases between. DNA for the CDR3: TGTGCCAGCAGCCCCGGGAGCGACACAGATACGCAGTATTTT. Residues: CASSPGSDTDTQYF.

The chain joins TRBV7-6 to TRBJ2-1; D remains unclear. The germline V and J ends were trimmed by 1 base and 9 bases, with 16 bases remaining between them. Germline CDR1 and CDR2: SGHVS and FNYEAQ. This CDR3 has 15 amino acids. The CDR3 protein is CASSLGSNPLSEQFF. CDR3 DNA sequence: TGTGCCAGCAGCTTAGGTAGTAACCCACTAAGTGAGCAGTTCTTC. The whole variable domain, filled in from reference TRBV7-6 and TRBJ2-1, reads GAGVSQSPRYKVTKRGQDVALRCDPISGHVSLYWYRQALGQGPEFLTYFNYEAQQDKSGLPNDRFSAERPEGSISTLTIQRTEQRDSAMYRCASSLGSNPLSEQFFGPGTRLTVL.

The gene calls are TRBV7-8 and TRBJ1-1; 7 bases are shared with TRBD1. Germline CDR1 and CDR2: SGHVS and FQNEAQ. This CDR3 contains 14 residues. With V trimmed by 3 bases and J by 0 bases, 1 base remained unmatched. CDR3 loop: CASSLGQMNTEAFF. The CDR3, as DNA: TGTGCCAGCAGCTTGGGACAGATGAACACTGAAGCTTTCTTT.

V gene TRBV5-1 combines with J gene TRBJ1-1, with D unresolved. The V end was cut by 3 bases, the J end by 5 bases, with 17 bases between. The V gene's germline CDR1 is SGHRS and CDR2 YFSETQ. CDR3 length: 15 residues. Here the CDR3 reads CASSSGPPVGTEAFF. CDR3 bases: TGCGCCAGCAGCTCCGGACCCCCAGTAGGAACTGAAGCTTTCTTT.

J is TRBJ2-6 and V is TRBV10-3; 9 bases map to TRBD2. With 2 bases clipped from V and 3 bases from J, the junction kept 5 bases outside the gene matches. CDR3 length equals 17 residues. Germline loops: CDR1 ENHRY, CDR2 SYGVKD. The CDR3, as DNA: TGTGCCATCAGTGAGGTGGCGGGAGGGAGTGGGGCCAACGTCCTGACTTTC. Residues: CAISEVAGGSGANVLTF.

The rearrangement uses TRBV25-1 and TRBJ1-6, with a possible D match to TRBD1 (6 bases). Germline lookup yields CDR1 MGHDK and CDR2 SYGVNS. The CDR3 runs to 14 residues. Trimming took 6 bases from V and 7 from J, leaving 13 bases between them. The CDR3 nucleotides read TGTGCCAGCAGCCACAGGGATGGGAATTCACCCCTCCACTTT. Translating it yields CASSHRDGNSPLHF.

This chain joins TRBV28 and TRBJ1-6; D not resolved. The CDR3 is made up of 16 amino acids. The germline CDR1 and CDR2 sequences are MDHEN and SYDVKM. V was clipped by 4 bases and J by 14 bases, with 24 bases between them. The CDR3 nucleotides are TGTGCCAGCAGTTCCCAGGACCCATGGGCCCAGATGTCCCTCCACTTT. As protein: CASSSQDPWAQMSLHF.

The V call is TRBV18, the J call TRBJ1-5; D remains unclear. Germline loops: CDR1 KGHSH, CDR2 LQKENI. The CDR3 runs 13 residues. V lost 3 bases and J lost 4, with 7 bases in between. In nucleotides, the CDR3 is TGTGCCAGCTCACCGCTGAAAAATCAGCCCCAGCATTTT. It translates to CASSPLKNQPQHF. Supplemented by reference TRBV18 and TRBJ1-5, the full variable domain reads NAGVMQNPRHLVRRRGQEARLRCSPMKGHSHVYWYRQLPEEGLKFMVYLQKENIIDESGMPKERFSAEFPKEGPSILRIQQVVRGDSAAYFCASSPLKNQPQHFGDGTRLSIL.

V is TRBV21-1 and J is TRBJ1-4; TRBD1 is taken as the D call from the table, unchecked against the DNA. TRBV21-1 is an annotated pseudogene. The CDR3 contains 16 residues. CDR3 nucleotides: TGTGCCAGCAGCAAAGTGAATGACAAAGCTACTGAAAAACTGTTTTTT. Translating gives CASSKVNDKATEKLFF.

The rearrangement links TRBV9 to TRBJ2-1, with D possibly being TRBD2 (6 bases). V lost 0 bases, J lost 0 bases, and 10 bases lay in between. This CDR3 is 16 amino acids long. Germline V gene sequence: CDR1 SGDLS, CDR2 YYNGEE. CDR3 residues: CASSVGGRSSYNEQFF. The CDR3 nucleotides are TGTGCCAGCAGCGTAGGTGGGAGGAGCTCCTACAATGAGCAGTTCTTC.